This T cell receptor (beta chain) is from a study of CD8+ T cells in alopecia areata. Study conclusions and caveats: Since there was just one nonresponder, nobody can yet say how baseline CD8+ expansion ties to response. Tofacitinib significantly brought down scalp clonality and expanded CD8+ clones among top 100.

cDNA serving as the sequencing template came from extracted, reverse transcribed RNA. Profiled with immunoSEQ multiplex PCR; TCRdb holds only in-frame clones, not every one. Of about 210,000 clones in the sample, approximately 57% were seen once. Comments on this clone: Its specificity is unknown.

Between the trimmed V and J ends, which lost 3 bases and 1 base, there was a span of 3 bases. This CDR3 is 11 amino acids long. Germline values: CDR1 SQVTM, CDR2 ANQGSEA. Sample treatment: oral pan-JAK inhibitor, 5-10 mg twice daily. The clonotype originates from a human donor with alopecia areata. Sequenced here: CD4+ T cells sorted from blood, sampled at week 4, from a patient treated with tofacitinib. The chain carries TRBV29-1 and TRBJ1-2; D uncertain. CDR3 loop: CSVEVNYGYTF. In nucleotides, the CDR3 is TGCAGCGTTGAGGTTAACTATGGCTACACCTTC.